This TCR beta chain was documented in a study of response to subunit inactivated influenza vaccine. General study results and limits: The authors put forward the suggestion that each seasonal influenza vaccination may bring in only a limited number of new T cells.

A remark on this clonotype: Its antigen is not identified.

The junction had 8 bases not matched to a gene; V was cut back by 3 bases and J by 3 bases. This CDR3 comprises 16 residues. The germline gives CDR1 DFQATT, CDR2 SNEGSKA (reference sequence). TCRdb reprocessed the RT-PCR reads via MiXCR and lists one record per CDR3 protein. The sample has about 500,000 distinct CDR3 sequences, 10% to 15% seen once. The V and J genes are TRBV20-1 and TRBJ1-5; TRBD1 matches at 10 bases. This clonotype was obtained from a middle-aged man who received an inactivated influenza vaccine. The sequences come from PBMCs from blood, collected 40 to 50 days after vaccination. CDR3 DNA sequence: TGCAGTGCTAGTGGGACAGGGGTCCATATCAATCAGCCCCAGCATTTT. This encodes CSASGTGVHINQPQHF.